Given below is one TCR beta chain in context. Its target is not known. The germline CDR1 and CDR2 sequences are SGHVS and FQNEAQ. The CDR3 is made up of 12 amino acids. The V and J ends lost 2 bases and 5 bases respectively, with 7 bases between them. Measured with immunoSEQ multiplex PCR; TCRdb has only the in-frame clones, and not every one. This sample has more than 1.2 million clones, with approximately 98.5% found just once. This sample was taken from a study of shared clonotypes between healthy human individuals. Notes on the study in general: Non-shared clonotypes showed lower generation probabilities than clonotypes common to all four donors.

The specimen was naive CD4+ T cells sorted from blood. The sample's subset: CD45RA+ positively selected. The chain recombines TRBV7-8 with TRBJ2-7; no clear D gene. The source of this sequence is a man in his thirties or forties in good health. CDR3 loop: CASSLNFHEQYF. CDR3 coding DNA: TGTGCCAGCAGCTTAAATTTCCACGAGCAGTACTTC.